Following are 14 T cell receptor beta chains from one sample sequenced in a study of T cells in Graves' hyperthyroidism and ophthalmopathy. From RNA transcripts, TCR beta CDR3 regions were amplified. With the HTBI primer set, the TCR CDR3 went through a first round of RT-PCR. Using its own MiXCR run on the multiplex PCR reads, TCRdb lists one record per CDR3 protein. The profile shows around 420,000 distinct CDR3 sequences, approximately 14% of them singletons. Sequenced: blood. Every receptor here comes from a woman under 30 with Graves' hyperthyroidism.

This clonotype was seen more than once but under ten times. CDR3 residues: CSASPPGGMETQYF. CDR3 coding DNA: TGCAGTGCTAGTCCTCCAGGGGGTATGGAGACCCAGTACTTC. The chain is built from TRBV20-1 and TRBJ2-5; TRBD1 matches at 7 bases. The CDR3 is 14 amino acids. The germline gives CDR1 DFQATT, CDR2 SNEGSKA (reference sequence). V shed 3 bases and J 5 bases; nucleotides not matched to a gene: 9.

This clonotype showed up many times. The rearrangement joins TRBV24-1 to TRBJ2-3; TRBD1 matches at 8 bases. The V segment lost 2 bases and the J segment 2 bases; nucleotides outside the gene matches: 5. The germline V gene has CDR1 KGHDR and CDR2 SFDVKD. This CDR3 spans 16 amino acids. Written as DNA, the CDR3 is TGTGCCACCAGTGATTCCCGACAGGGGACCACAGATACGCAGTATTTT. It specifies CATSDSRQGTTDTQYF.

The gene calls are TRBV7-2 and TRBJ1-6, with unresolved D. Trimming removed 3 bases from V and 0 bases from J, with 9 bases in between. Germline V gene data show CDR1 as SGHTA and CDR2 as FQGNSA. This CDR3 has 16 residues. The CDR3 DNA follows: TGTGCCAGCAGCTTCGGATCAAGCTCCTATAATTCACCCCTCCACTTT. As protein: CASSFGSSSYNSPLHF.

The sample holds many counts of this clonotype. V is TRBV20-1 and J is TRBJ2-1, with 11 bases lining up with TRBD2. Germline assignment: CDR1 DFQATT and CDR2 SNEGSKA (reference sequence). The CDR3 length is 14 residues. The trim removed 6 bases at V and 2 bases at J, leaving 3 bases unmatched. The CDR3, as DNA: TGCAGTGCCAGGACTAGCGGGCCCTACAATGAGCAGTTCTTC. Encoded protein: CSARTSGPYNEQFF.

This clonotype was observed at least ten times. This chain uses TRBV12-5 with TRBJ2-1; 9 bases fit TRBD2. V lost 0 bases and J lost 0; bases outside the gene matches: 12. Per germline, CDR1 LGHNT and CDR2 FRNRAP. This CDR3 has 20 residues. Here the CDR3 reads CASGLVLGAGGGPSYNEQFF. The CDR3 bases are TGTGCTAGTGGTTTGGTATTGGGAGCGGGAGGTGGACCCTCCTACAATGAGCAGTTCTTC.

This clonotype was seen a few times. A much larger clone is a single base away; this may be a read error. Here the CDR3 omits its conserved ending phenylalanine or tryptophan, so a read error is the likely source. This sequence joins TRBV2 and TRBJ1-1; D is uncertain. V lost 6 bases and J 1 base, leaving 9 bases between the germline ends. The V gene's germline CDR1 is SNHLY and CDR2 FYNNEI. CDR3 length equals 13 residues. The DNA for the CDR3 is TGTGCCAGCAGCGCGGGCGGGAACACTGAAGCTTTCCTT. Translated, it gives CASSAGGNTEAFL.

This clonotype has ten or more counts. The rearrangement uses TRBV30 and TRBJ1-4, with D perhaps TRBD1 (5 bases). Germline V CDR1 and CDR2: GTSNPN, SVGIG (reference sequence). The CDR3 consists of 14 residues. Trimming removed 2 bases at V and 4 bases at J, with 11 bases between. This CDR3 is CAWSTRGINEKLFF. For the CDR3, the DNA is TGTGCCTGGAGTACTCGGGGGATTAATGAAAAACTGTTTTTT.

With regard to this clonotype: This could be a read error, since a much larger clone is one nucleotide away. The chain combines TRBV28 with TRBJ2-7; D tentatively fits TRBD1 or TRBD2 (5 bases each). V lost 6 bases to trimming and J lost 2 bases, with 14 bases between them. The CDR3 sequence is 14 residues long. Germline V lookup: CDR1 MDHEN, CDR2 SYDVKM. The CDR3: CASRQTRQTYEQYF. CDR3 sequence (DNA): TGTGCCAGCAGACAAACTAGACAGACCTACGAGCAGTACTTC.

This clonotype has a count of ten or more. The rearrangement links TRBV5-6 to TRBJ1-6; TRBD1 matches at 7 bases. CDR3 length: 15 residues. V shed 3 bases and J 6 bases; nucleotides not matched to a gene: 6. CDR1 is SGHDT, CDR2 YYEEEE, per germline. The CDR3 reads CASSSRGHFNSPLHF. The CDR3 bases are TGTGCCAGCAGCTCGAGGGGGCACTTTAATTCACCCCTCCACTTT.

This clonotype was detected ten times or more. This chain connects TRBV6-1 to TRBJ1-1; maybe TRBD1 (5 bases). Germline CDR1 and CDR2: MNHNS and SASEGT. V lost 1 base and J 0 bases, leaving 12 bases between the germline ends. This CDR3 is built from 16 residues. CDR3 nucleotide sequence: TGTGCCAGCAGTGAAGAAATATCCAGGGTGAACACTGAAGCTTTCTTT. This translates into CASSEEISRVNTEAFF.

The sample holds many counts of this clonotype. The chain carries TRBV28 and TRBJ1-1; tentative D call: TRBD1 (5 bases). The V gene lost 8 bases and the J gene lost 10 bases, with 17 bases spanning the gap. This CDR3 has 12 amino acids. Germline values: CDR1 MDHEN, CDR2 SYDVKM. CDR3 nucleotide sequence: TGTGCCAGCTTAACAACCTCAGGGTTAGCTTTCTTT. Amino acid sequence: CASLTTSGLAFF.

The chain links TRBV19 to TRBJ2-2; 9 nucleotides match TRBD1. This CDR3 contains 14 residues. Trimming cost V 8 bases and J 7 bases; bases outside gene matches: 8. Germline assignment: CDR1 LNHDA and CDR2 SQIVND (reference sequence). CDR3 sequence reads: CASGWDRADGELFF. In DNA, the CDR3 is TGTGCCAGTGGGTGGGACAGGGCGGACGGGGAGCTGTTTTTT.

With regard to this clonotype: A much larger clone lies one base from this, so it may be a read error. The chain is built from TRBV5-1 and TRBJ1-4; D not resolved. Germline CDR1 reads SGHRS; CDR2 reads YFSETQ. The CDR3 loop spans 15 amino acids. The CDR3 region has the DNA TGCGTCAGCAGCTTGGTTCCAGGCGGAGGTGAAAAACTGTTTTTT. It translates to CVSSLVPGGGEKLFF.

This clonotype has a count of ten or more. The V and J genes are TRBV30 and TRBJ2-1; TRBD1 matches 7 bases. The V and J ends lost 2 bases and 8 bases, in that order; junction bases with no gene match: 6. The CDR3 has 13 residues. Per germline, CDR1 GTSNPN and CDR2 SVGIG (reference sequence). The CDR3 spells CAWSRDSGYEQFF. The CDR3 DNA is TGTGCCTGGAGTCGGGACAGTGGGTATGAGCAGTTCTTC.